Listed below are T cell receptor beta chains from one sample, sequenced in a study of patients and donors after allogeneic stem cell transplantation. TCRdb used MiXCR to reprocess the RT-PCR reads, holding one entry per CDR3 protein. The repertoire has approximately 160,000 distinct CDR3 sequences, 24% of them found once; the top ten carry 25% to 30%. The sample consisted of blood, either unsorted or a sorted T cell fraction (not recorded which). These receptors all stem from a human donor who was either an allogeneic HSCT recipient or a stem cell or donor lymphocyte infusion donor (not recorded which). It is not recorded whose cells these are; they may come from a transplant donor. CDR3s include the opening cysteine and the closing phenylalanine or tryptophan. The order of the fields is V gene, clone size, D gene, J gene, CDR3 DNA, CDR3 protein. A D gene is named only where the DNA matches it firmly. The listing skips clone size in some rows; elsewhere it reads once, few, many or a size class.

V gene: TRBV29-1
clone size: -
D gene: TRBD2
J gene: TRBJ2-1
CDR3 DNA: TGCAGCGTTGAACTCGGCTGGACTAGCGGGAGCTCCTACAATGAGCAGTTCTTC
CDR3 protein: CSVELGWTSGSSYNEQFF

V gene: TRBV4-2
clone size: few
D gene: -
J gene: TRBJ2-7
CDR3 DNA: TGTGCCAGCAGCCCGGGACTGAGCTACGAGCAGTACTTC
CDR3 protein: CASSPGLSYEQYF

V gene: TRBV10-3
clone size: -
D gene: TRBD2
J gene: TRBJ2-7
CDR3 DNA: TGTGCCATCAGTGAATCTAGCGGGGAGTCCTACGAGCAGTACTTC
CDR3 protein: CAISESSGESYEQYF

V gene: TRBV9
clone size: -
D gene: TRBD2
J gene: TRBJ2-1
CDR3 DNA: TGTGCCAGTAGCCCGCGGACTAGCGGGAGGGCCTCCTACAATGAGCAGTTCTTC
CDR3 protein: CASSPRTSGRASYNEQFF

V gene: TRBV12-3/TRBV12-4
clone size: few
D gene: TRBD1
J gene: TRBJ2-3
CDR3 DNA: TGTGCCAGCAGCCCAAAAAGGGGGCGCACAGATACGCAGTATTTT
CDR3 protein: CASSPKRGRTDTQYF

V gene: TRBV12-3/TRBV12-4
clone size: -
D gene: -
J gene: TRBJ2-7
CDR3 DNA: TGTGCCAGCAGTTTATGGCCAGGGTGGTACGAGCAGTACTTC
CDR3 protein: CASSLWPGWYEQYF

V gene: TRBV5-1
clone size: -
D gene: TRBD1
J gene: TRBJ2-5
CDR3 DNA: TGCGCCAGCAGTTCCCCTGGACAGGCGAATCAAGAGACCCAGTACTTC
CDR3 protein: CASSSPGQANQETQYF

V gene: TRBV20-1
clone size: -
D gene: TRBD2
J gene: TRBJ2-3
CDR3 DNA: TGCAGTGCTCGGACTAGCGGGGGGTGGGCAGATACGCAGTATTTT
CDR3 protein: CSARTSGGWADTQYF

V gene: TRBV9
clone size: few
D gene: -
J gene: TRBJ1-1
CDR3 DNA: TGTGCCAGCAGCGTAGGAGCTATCGGGACTGAAGCTTTCTTT
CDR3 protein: CASSVGAIGTEAFF

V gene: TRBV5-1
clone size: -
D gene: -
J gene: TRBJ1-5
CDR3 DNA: TGCGCCAGCAGCTTGGTCCCTGTTGGGCCGGGGGGACGTCAGCCCCAGCATTTT
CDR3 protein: CASSLVPVGPGGRQPQHF

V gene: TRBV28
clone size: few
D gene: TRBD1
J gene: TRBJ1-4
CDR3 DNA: TGTGCCATCTCACAGGGGGCAGGTGAAAAACTGTTTTTT
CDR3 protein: CAISQGAGEKLFF

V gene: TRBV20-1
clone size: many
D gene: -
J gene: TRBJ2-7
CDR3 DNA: TGCAGTGCTAGTCACCCGGACTCGGGCTACGAGCAGTACTTC
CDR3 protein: CSASHPDSGYEQYF

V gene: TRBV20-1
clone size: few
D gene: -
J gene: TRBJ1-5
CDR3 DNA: TGCAGTGCTAGTACGGGAGGAGATCAGCCCCAGCATTTT
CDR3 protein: CSASTGGDQPQHF

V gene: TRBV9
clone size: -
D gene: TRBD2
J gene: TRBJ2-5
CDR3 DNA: TGTGCCAGCAGCGTAGCGGGGGGGATACAAGAGACCCAGTACTTC
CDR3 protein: CASSVAGGIQETQYF

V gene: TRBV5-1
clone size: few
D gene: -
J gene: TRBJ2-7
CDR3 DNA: TGCGCCAGCAGCTTGGGGGCGGCCTCCTACGAGCAGTACTTC
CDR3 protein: CASSLGAASYEQYF

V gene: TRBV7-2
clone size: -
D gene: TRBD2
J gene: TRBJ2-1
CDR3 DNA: TGTGCGAGCAGCGGACTAGGCGCGAAATACAATGAGCAGTTCTTC
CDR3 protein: CASSGLGAKYNEQFF

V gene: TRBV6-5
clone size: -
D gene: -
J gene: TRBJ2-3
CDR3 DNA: TGTGCCAGCAGTCAGGGTCCCACAGATACGCAGTATTTT
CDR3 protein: CASSQGPTDTQYF